This T cell receptor (beta chain) was identified in a study of blood T cell repertoires in COVID-19. Study-level information: The origin of the acute and convalescent COVID-19 samples was the United States, Italy and Spain. Sources were T cells, B-cell-depleted T cells, or PBMCs; the material itself was cDNA or gDNA.

Adults between about 18 and 89 years of age took part from about two dozen US areas. Contact with a PCR-confirmed or clinician-diagnosed COVID-19 case occurred within 2 weeks of entry. This clone has more than one count but fewer than ten. The data were produced by immunoSEQ multiplex PCR, yet TCRdb's version contains in-frame clones alone and is incomplete. The sample has about 240,000 clones, roughly 80% seen once; the top ten hold about 3.8%. The V segment lost 8 bases and the J segment 0 bases; nucleotides outside the gene matches: 7. The CDR3 sequence is 15 residues long. The V gene's germline CDR1 is MNHEY and CDR2 SVGAGI.

Sequencing was done on a sample of PBMCs or T cells enriched from blood (not recorded which). This clonotype was sampled from a middle-aged woman who had been exposed to COVID-19. The chain has TRBV6-5 and TRBJ2-3; 8 nucleotides line up with TRBD1. CDR3 bases: TGTGCCAGCGGGGACAGGTATCTTAGCACAGATACGCAGTATTTT. Its translation: CASGDRYLSTDTQYF.